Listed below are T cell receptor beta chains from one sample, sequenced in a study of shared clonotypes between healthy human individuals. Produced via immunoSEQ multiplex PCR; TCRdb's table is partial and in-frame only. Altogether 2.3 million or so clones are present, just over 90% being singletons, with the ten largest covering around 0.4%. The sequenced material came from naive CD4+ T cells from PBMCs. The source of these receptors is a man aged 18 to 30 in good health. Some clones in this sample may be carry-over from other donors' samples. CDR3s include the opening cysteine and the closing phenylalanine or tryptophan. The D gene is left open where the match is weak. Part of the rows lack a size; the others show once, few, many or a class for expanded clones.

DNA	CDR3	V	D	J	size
TGTGCCAGCAGCCGAGGACAGGACACAGATACGCAGTATTTT	CASSRGQDTDTQYF	TRBV7-2	TRBD1	TRBJ2-3	.
TGTGCCACCCTACAGGGCGCCCGCTATGGCTACACCTTC	CATLQGARYGYTF	TRBV6-5	.	TRBJ1-2	.
TGCGCCAGCAGCGTCCCGGGACAGGGGGACACCGGGGAGCTGTTTTTT	CASSVPGQGDTGELFF	TRBV5-1	TRBD1	TRBJ2-2	.
TGCGCCAGCAGCTCTATCGGGGTTGGCACTGAAGCTTTCTTT	CASSSIGVGTEAFF	TRBV5-1	.	TRBJ1-1	.
TGTGCCAGCAGTTCCTGGACAAATGTTGGAAACACCATATATTTT	CASSSWTNVGNTIYF	TRBV28	.	TRBJ1-3	.
TGTGCCTGGGGCCGAGACCAAGAGACCCAGTACTTC	CAWGRDQETQYF	TRBV30	.	TRBJ2-5	.
TGCGCCAGCAGCGCGGGACTAGCGGGAGGGACGAACACCGGGGAGCTGTTTTTT	CASSAGLAGGTNTGELFF	TRBV5-1	TRBD2	TRBJ2-2	.
TGTGCCAGCAGGCCGGTGGGCCGGGGGTTGGAGACCCAGTACTTC	CASRPVGRGLETQYF	TRBV2	.	TRBJ2-5	.
TGTGCCATCAGGAAACAGGGCCTCTGGGGGGATGAGCAGTTCTTC	CAIRKQGLWGDEQFF	TRBV10-3	.	TRBJ2-1	.
TGTGCCAGCTCATCCGGACAGTCCCAGTTGCAGACCCAGTACTTC	CASSSGQSQLQTQYF	TRBV18	.	TRBJ2-5	.
TGTGCCAGCAGCTTAGCAGGCGGGGGACGAGGGGAGCAGTACTTC	CASSLAGGGRGEQYF	TRBV7-8	TRBD2	TRBJ2-7	.
TGTGCCAGCAGTTTCGGTAGGCTTGCGGGAGGGGGAAGTGAGCAGTTCTTC	CASSFGRLAGGGSEQFF	TRBV28	TRBD2	TRBJ2-1	.
TGTGCCAGCAGCTCAAGCGGGCCCTCCTACAATGAGCAGTTCTTC	CASSSSGPSYNEQFF	TRBV7-3	.	TRBJ2-1	.
TGTGCCAGCAGTTACTTCTTCGGGGGCAATCAGCCCCAGCATTTT	CASSYFFGGNQPQHF	TRBV6-5	.	TRBJ1-5	.
TGTGCCAGCAGCGTAACCTCCTACAATGAGCAGTTCTTC	CASSVTSYNEQFF	TRBV11-3	.	TRBJ2-1	.
TGCGCCAGCAGCTTGGAGGCAGGGACCTACGAGCAGTACTTC	CASSLEAGTYEQYF	TRBV5-1	.	TRBJ2-7	once
TGTGCCAGTATCCAATTGGCAGACTCTTATGGCTACACCTTC	CASIQLADSYGYTF	TRBV19	.	TRBJ1-2	.
TGTGCCAGCAGTGAAGGGCAGGGCCCAAGCAATGAGCAGTTCTTC	CASSEGQGPSNEQFF	TRBV2	.	TRBJ2-1	.
TGTGCCAGCAGCCCCCAAGGGGGCGTCGTCAATGAGCAGTTCTTC	CASSPQGGVVNEQFF	TRBV7-2	TRBD1	TRBJ2-1	.
TGTGCCAGCAGCTTCCGACACCCGGGACAGGGTTTTGGTGGCTACACCTTC	CASSFRHPGQGFGGYTF	TRBV7-8	TRBD1	TRBJ1-2	.
TGTGCCAGCAGCTCAGTGGGGGGCGCGGGCAATGAGCAGTTCTTC	CASSSVGGAGNEQFF	TRBV7-3	.	TRBJ2-1	.
TGTGCCAGCAGCTTGGCGGCGGGATCCGGGGAGCTGTTTTTT	CASSLAAGSGELFF	TRBV5-5	.	TRBJ2-2	.
TGTGCCAGCAGGGTAAACCCGGGGGAGACCCAGTACTTC	CASRVNPGETQYF	TRBV2	.	TRBJ2-5	.
TGTGCCAGCAGCTCCGGGACAGGTACACTGGGAGCTTTCTTT	CASSSGTGTLGAFF	TRBV7-9	TRBD1	TRBJ1-1	.
TGTGCCATCAGTGACCCCGGGACCGATAATGAAAAACTGTTTTTT	CAISDPGTDNEKLFF	TRBV10-3	.	TRBJ1-4	.
TGTGCCAGCAGCCCGGCCACAACGCCCCACGAGCAGTACTTC	CASSPATTPHEQYF	TRBV27	.	TRBJ2-7	.
TGTGCCAGCCCACCTCCCGCGGGGATCACAGATACGCAGTATTTT	CASPPPAGITDTQYF	TRBV28	.	TRBJ2-3	.
TGTGCAAGTCGCTTGGGGTTGGGGCGGCTAGCGGGACTGGGTAGCACAGATACGCAGTATTTT	CASRLGLGRLAGLGSTDTQYF	TRBV12-2	.	TRBJ2-3	.
TGCAGTGCTAGGGACTCCTACGAGCAGTACTTC	CSARDSYEQYF	TRBV20-1	.	TRBJ2-7	.
TGTGCCAGCAGCTTGGACAGGGGATCATACAATGAGCAGTTCTTC	CASSLDRGSYNEQFF	TRBV7-2	TRBD1	TRBJ2-1	.
TGTGCCAGCAGCTTAGAGGCGTTCGGAGCCTCCAAGTTCTTC	CASSLEAFGASKFF	TRBV7-2	.	TRBJ2-1	.
TGCGCCAGCAGCTTTCCCGGGACGGTAGCCTACGAGCAGTACTTC	CASSFPGTVAYEQYF	TRBV5-1	.	TRBJ2-7	.
TGTGCCAGCAGCTTAGTTGGTGGGACGGCAGATTTT	CASSLVGGTADF	TRBV7-8	.	TRBJ1-3	.
TGCGCCAGCAGTGAAAGACAGCCCTACGAGCAGTACTTC	CASSERQPYEQYF	TRBV10-2	.	TRBJ2-7	.
TGTGCCAGCAGCCTCGGGGACACTCAAGGCTCCTACGAGCAGTACTTC	CASSLGDTQGSYEQYF	TRBV27	.	TRBJ2-7	.
TGTGCCTGGAGTGTTAAAGGGGGATCATACGAGCAGTACTTC	CAWSVKGGSYEQYF	TRBV30	.	TRBJ2-7	.